The 10 T cell receptor beta chains listed next were all sequenced from one sample in a study of tumor-infiltrating lymphocytes in primary liver carcinoma. A primer matching the constant region was used to make TCR beta cDNA from 450 to 550 ng of total RNA. Three nested multiplex PCR rounds of slightly modified ARM-PCR generated TCR beta libraries. The first two PCR rounds used TRBV1-TRBV30 primers with a Cbeta primer, approximately 10 cycles each. A single record per CDR3 protein comes from TCRdb applying MiXCR to the multiplex PCR reads. Of just under 55,000 distinct CDR3 sequences listed, about 80% are singletons. The tissue used was unsorted bulk material of about 19-31 mg. RNA and DNA were co-extracted from it with the AllPrep DNA/RNA mini kit. Material: liver tumor tissue from sampling region 2. Documented subset: tumor region T2, inferior pole. Source of these receptors: a middle-aged man with primary liver carcinoma and hepatitis B virus infection.

Comments on this clonotype: One end of the junction does not line up with germline, which may come from a read error. The chain is built from TRBV6-1 and TRBJ1-5, with a tentative D call TRBD1 (5 bases). Germline CDR1 and CDR2: MNHNS and SASEGT. The CDR3 extends over 15 amino acids. The CDR3: CVSRGGWTIDQPQHF. The CDR3 DNA is TGTGTCAGCCGTGGGGGGTGGACAATCGATCAGCCCCAGCATTTT.

As regards this clonotype: One junction end disagrees with the germline gene, perhaps due to a read error. The chain joins TRBV7-9 to TRBJ2-6; D is tentatively TRBD1 or TRBD2 (5 bases each). From germline, CDR1 is SEHNR and CDR2 FQNEAQ (reference sequence). The CDR3 length is 17 residues. DNA for the CDR3: TGTGCCAGCAGCTTAGGCAGTTCTAGCTCTGGGGCCAACGTCCCGACTTTC. Translating gives CASSLGSSSSGANVPTF.

In the case of this clonotype: A much larger clone differs from this one at a single base, so this may be a read error. This rearrangement joins TRBV7-9 to TRBJ1-4; weak D call: TRBD1 (5 bases). The CDR3 loop spans 14 amino acids. The germline V gene encodes CDR1 SEHNR and CDR2 FQNEAQ (reference sequence). CDR3 in DNA: TGTGCCACACCACAGGAGTCAACTGATGAAAAACTGTTTTTT. The encoded protein is CATPQESTDEKLFF.

The chain links TRBV6-5 to TRBJ1-5; tentative D call: TRBD1 (5 bases). Per the germline V gene, CDR1 is MNHEY and CDR2 is SVGAGI. With 5 bases removed from V and 7 bases from J, the gap between germline ends came to 15 bases. The length of the CDR3 is 14 residues. In nucleotides, the CDR3 is TGTGCCAGCAGTCTTTCAGGGTGGGAGCAGCCCCAGCATTTT. Its protein is CASSLSGWEQPQHF.

For this clonotype: The junction shows a germline mismatch at one end, possibly a read error. The rearrangement joins TRBV7-8 to TRBJ2-2; D is possibly TRBD2 (5 bases). There are 13 residues in the CDR3. Germline V gives CDR1 SGHVS, CDR2 FQNEAQ. CDR3 loop: CASSLPPPAELLF. The DNA of the CDR3 is TGTGCCAGCAGCTTACCCCCACCAGCGGAGCTGCTTTTT.

With respect to this clonotype: The conserved phenylalanine or tryptophan is not found at the CDR3 terminus, so this likely reflects a read error. This sequence joins TRBV10-1 and TRBJ2-3; 8 nucleotides match TRBD1. Germline CDR1 WNHNN, CDR2 SYGVQD (reference sequence). V gave up 4 bases and J gave up 8 bases; unmatched junction bases: 11. This CDR3 spans 15 amino acids. The CDR3 DNA reads TGCGCCAGCAGTGTAACCAGGACAGGGACCGGTACGCAGTATCTT. The encoded protein is CASSVTRTGTGTQYL.

Comments on this clonotype: The germline gene is not matched at one end of the junction; a read error may be the cause. V is TRBV10-2 and J is TRBJ2-7; D is perhaps TRBD2 (6 bases). CDR1 is WSHSY and CDR2 is SAAADI in the germline V gene. The CDR3 has 15 amino acids. CDR3 bases: TGCGTCAGCAGTGAAGGGGCTGCTAGCAGGACTAATCAGTACTTC. Translating gives CVSSEGAASRTNQYF.

This clonotype was observed a handful of times. The junction and the germline gene differ at one end; a read error may be behind it. The chain couples TRBV29-1 to TRBJ2-6, with D perhaps given as TRBD1 or TRBD2 (7 bases each). The CDR3 extends over 13 amino acids. The germline gives CDR1 SQVTM, CDR2 ANQGSEA. DNA for the CDR3: TGCAGCGTGATGACAGGGAGGGCCAACGTCCTGTCATTC. Protein product: CSVMTGRANVLSF.

This clonotype was detected ten times or more. The chain employs TRBV7-9 and TRBJ2-7; 7 positions match TRBD2. This CDR3 is 16 amino acids long. Germline-derived CDR1 and CDR2 are SEHNR and FQNEAQ (reference sequence). The junction had 8 bases not matched to a gene; V was cut back by 1 base and J by 2 bases. CDR3 sequence (DNA): TGTGCCAGCAGCTTAGGGCTAGCGGCCTCCACCTACGAGCAGTACTTC. It translates to CASSLGLAASTYEQYF. The full variable domain, with the rest looked up from reference TRBV7-9 and TRBJ2-7, is DTGVSQNPRHKITKRGQNVTFRCDPISEHNRLYWYRQTLGQGPEFLTYFQNEAQLEKSRLLSDRFSAERPKGSFSTLEIQRTEQGDSAMYLCASSLGLAASTYEQYFGPGTRLTVT.

With regard to this clonotype: Compared with germline, one end of the junction differs, possibly owing to a read error. This rearrangement joins TRBV14 to TRBJ2-5; unclear D gene. CDR1 and CDR2 from the germline V gene are SGHDN and FVKESK. This CDR3 has 17 residues. The CDR3 DNA sequence: TGTGCCGGCATCCAAGACCACGCCCCGGAGTTCCAAGAGACACAGTACTTC. Amino acid sequence: CAGIQDHAPEFQETQYF.